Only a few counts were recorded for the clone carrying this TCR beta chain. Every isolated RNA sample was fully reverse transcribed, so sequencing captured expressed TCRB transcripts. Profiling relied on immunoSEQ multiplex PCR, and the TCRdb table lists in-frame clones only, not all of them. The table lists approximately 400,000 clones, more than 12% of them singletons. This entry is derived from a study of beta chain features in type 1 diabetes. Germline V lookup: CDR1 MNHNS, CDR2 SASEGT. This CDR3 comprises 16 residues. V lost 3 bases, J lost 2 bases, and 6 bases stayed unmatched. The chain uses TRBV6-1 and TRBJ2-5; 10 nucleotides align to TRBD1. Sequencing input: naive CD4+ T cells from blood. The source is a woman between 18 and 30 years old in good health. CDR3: CASSDLPGQGQETQYF. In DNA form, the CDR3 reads TGTGCCAGCAGTGATCTGCCGGGACAGGGGCAAGAGACCCAGTACTTC.